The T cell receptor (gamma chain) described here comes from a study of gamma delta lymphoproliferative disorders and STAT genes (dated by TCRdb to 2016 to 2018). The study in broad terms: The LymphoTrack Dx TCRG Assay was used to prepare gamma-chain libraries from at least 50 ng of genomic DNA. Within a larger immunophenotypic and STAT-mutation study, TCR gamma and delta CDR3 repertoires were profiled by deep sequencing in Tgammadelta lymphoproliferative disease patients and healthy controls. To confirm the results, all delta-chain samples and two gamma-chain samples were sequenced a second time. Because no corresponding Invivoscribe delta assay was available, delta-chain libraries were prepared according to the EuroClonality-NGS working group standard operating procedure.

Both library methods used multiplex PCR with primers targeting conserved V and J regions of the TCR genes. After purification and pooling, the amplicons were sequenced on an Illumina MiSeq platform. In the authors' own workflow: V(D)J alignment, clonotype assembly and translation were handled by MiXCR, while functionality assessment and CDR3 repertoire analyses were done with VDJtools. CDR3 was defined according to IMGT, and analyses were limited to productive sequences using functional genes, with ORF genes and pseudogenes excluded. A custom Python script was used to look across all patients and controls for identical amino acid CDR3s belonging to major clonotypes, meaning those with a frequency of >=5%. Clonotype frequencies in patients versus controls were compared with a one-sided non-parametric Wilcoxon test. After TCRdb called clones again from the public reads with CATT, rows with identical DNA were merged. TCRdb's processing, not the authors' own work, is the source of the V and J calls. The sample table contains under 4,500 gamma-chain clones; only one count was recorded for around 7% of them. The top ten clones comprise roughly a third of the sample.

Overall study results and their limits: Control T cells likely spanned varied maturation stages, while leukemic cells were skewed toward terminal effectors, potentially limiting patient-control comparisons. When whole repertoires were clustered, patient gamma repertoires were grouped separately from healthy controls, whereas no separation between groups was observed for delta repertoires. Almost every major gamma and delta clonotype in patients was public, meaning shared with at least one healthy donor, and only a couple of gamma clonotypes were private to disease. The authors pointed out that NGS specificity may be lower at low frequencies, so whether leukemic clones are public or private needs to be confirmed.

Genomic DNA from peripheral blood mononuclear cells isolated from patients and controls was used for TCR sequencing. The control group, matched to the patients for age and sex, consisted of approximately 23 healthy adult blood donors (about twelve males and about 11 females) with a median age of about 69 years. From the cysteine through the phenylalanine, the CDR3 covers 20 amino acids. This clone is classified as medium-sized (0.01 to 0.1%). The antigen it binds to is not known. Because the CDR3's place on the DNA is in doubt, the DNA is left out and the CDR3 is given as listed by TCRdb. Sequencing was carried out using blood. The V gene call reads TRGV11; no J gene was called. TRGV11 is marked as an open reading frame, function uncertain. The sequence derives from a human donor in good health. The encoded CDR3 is CTTVPAGLGTYYTTGWFKIF.